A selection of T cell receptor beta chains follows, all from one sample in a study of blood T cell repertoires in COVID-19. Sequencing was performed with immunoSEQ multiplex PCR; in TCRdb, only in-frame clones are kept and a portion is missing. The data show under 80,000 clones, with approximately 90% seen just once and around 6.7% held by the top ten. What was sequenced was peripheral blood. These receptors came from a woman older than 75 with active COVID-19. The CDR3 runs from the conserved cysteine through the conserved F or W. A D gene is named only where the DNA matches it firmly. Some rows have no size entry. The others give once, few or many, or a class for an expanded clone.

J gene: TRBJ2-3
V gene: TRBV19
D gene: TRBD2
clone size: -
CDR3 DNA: TGTGCCAGTAGTATCCCCGGGACTAGCGGCACAGATACGCAGTATTTT
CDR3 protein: CASSIPGTSGTDTQYF

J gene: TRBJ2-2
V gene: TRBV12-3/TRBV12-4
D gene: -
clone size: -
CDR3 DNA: TGTGCCAGCAGTCCCGCGGCCGGGGAGCTGTTTTTT
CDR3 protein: CASSPAAGELFF

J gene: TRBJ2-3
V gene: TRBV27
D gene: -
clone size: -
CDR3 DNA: TGTGCCAGCAGTCCCTGGACAAAAAAGAATACAGATACGCAGTATTTT
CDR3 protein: CASSPWTKKNTDTQYF

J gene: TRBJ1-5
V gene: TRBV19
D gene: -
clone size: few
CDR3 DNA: TGTGCCAGTAGTATAGGGCCTCGGACTGAGAGCAATCAGCCCCAGCATTTT
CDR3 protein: CASSIGPRTESNQPQHF

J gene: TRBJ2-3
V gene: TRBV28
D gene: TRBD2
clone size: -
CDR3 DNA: TGTGCCAGCAGTTCCCGTGGGATAGCGGGAGTGTGGGATACGCAGTATTTT
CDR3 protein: CASSSRGIAGVWDTQYF

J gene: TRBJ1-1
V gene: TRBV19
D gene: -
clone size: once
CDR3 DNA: TGTGCCAGTAGTCCCGTCGGGGGGAACACTGAAGCTTTCTTT
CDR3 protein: CASSPVGGNTEAFF

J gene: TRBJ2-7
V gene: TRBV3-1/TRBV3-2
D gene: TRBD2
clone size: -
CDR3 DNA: TGTGCCAGCAGCCCGGCAGCGGGGGGGGCCTACGAGCAGTACTTC
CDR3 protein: CASSPAAGGAYEQYF

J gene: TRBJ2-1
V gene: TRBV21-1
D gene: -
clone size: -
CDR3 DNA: TGTGCCAGCAGCAAAGGGAGGACTAGCGGGAGGGGGGTCTACAATGAGCAGTTCTTC
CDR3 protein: CASSKGRTSGRGVYNEQFF

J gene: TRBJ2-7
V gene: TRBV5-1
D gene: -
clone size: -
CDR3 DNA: TGCGCCAGCAGCTTGGAGGGGTCAGGACGTAACTACGAGCAGTACTTC
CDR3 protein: CASSLEGSGRNYEQYF

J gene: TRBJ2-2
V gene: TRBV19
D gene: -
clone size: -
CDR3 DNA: TGTGCCAGTAGACGGGACTTAGACACCGGGGAGCTGTTTTTT
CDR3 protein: CASRRDLDTGELFF

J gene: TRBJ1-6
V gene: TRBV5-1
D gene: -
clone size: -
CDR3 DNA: TGCGCCAGCAGGGGAGACGGACTTACTCTTAATTCACCCCTCCACTTT
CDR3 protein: CASRGDGLTLNSPLHF

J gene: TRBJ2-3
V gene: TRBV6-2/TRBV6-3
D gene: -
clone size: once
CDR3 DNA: TGTGCCAGCAGTTACTCCGCCCAGATGTCCGGGGATACGCAGTATTTT
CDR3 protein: CASSYSAQMSGDTQYF

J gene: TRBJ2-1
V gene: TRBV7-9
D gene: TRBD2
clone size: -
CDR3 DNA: TGTGCCAGCAGCTTATTTTCCGGGAGGGCCGACAATGAGCAGTTCTTC
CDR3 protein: CASSLFSGRADNEQFF

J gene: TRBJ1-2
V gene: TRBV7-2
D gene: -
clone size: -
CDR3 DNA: TGTGCCAGCAGCCCTGAACTAAGGCCGTATGGCTACACCTTC
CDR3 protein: CASSPELRPYGYTF

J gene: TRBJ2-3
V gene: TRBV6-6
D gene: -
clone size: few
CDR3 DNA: TGTGCCAGCATCAAACAGGGTGGTACAGATACGCAGTATTTT
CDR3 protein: CASIKQGGTDTQYF